Shown below are 25 T cell receptor beta chains from a single sample sequenced in a study of response to subunit inactivated influenza vaccine. TCRdb recomputed calls from the RT-PCR reads with MiXCR, one row per CDR3 protein. The table records about 520,000 distinct CDR3 sequences, about 25% of them present only once. Specimen: CD4+ T cells sorted from PBMCs, collected more than 4 days after vaccination. Source of these receptors: a man between 45 and 60 years old who received an inactivated influenza vaccine.

V is TRBV29-1 and J is TRBJ2-3; D not certain. Trimming took off 8 bases at V and 0 bases at J, with 3 bases between the two ends. From germline, CDR1 is SQVTM and CDR2 ANQGSEA. This CDR3 is 10 amino acids long. CDR3 sequence reads: CSPSTDTQYF. In DNA form, the CDR3 reads TGCAGCCCTAGCACAGATACGCAGTATTTT.

The chain joins TRBV12-3 or TRBV12-4 to TRBJ2-4, with D hard to call. The V end was cut by 5 bases, the J end by 7 bases, with 9 bases between. The CDR3 loop spans 12 amino acids. The CDR3 protein is CASSPFLNIQYF. DNA of the CDR3: TGTGCCAGCAGTCCTTTCTTGAACATTCAGTACTTC.

The chain carries TRBV20-1 and TRBJ1-6; weak D call: TRBD1 (5 bases). The CDR3 is 13 residues long. CDR1 is DFQATT, CDR2 SNEGSKA, per germline (reference sequence). V was trimmed by 3 bases and J by 10 bases, leaving 13 bases between them. The CDR3 region has the DNA TGCAGTGCTAGGTCGGGGGTTAAATCACCCCTCCACTTT. Encoded protein: CSARSGVKSPLHF.

The J gene is TRBJ1-4, the V gene TRBV20-1; D is possibly TRBD1 (5 bases). The CDR3 contains 16 residues. Germline values: CDR1 DFQATT, CDR2 SNEGSKA (reference sequence). Between the trimmed V and J ends, which lost 3 bases and 8 bases, there was a span of 22 bases. The CDR3 sequence: CSASGVRDSSGEKLFF. The CDR3 DNA reads as TGCAGTGCTAGTGGGGTTCGGGACTCGTCGGGGGAAAAACTGTTTTTT.

The chain is built from TRBV7-2 and TRBJ2-3; D possibly corresponds to TRBD1 (5 bases). This CDR3 region has 12 residues. Germline CDR1 reads SGHTA; CDR2 reads FQGNSA. V lost 5 bases, J lost 12 bases, and 15 bases lay in between. In DNA form, the CDR3 reads TGTGCCAGCAGCCCGGACGGCAGGGCCCAGTATTTT. Its protein product is CASSPDGRAQYF.

The chain joins TRBV12-3 or TRBV12-4 to TRBJ1-2; possible D gene TRBD1, 5 bases. The length of the CDR3 is 13 residues. Trimming left V 4 bases short and J 8 bases short, with 14 bases between. CDR3 DNA sequence: TGTGCCAGCAGTTCCCAACGCCAGGGAGGCTACACCTTC. It codes for CASSSQRQGGYTF.

This chain joins TRBV24-1 and TRBJ2-5; 8 nucleotides match TRBD2. Germline assignment: CDR1 KGHDR and CDR2 SFDVKD. V was clipped by 5 bases and J by 2 bases; unmatched bases: 3. The CDR3 contains 14 residues. The CDR3 DNA is TGTGCCACCAGTGGGGTAGCGGGACAAGAGACCCAGTACTTC. This codes for CATSGVAGQETQYF.

The rearrangement uses TRBV12-3 or TRBV12-4 and TRBJ2-5, with 8 bases identical to TRBD2. The CDR3 has 15 residues. The V and J ends lost 2 bases and 2 bases, in that order; junction bases with no gene match: 4. The CDR3 is CASSLSGGRQETQYF. CDR3 sequence (DNA): TGTGCCAGCAGTTTATCGGGCGGGAGGCAAGAGACCCAGTACTTC.

Only a few counts were recorded for this clonotype. This chain joins TRBV10-3 and TRBJ1-1, with a weak D call TRBD1 (5 bases). The ends were cut back, 1 base at V and 5 bases at J, with 17 bases in the middle. This CDR3 region has 16 residues. Germline CDR1 ENHRY, CDR2 SYGVKD. The CDR3 nucleotides are TGTGCCATCAGTGAGTTTCCGGCAGGGCAGGGAACTGAAGCTTTCTTT. This encodes CAISEFPAGQGTEAFF.

This clonotype has a handful of counts. The genes are TRBV7-6 and TRBJ2-7; D not certain. Germline lookup yields CDR1 SGHVS and CDR2 FNYEAQ. CDR3 size: 13 residues. Deletions cut 3 bases from V and 3 bases from J, with 9 bases between. The CDR3 region has the DNA TGTGCCAGCAGCTTCCGACAAGGCTACGAGCAGTACTTC. The encoded protein is CASSFRQGYEQYF.

In regard to this clonotype: An end of the junction differs from the germline gene, which may be a read error. This chain uses TRBV7-2 with TRBJ2-7; D may be TRBD1 (6 bases). This CDR3 has 13 residues. Germline V lookup: CDR1 SGHTA, CDR2 FQGNSA. The CDR3: CASSSQGQTVGDF. DNA for the CDR3: TGTGCCAGCAGCTCGCAGGGGCAGACAGTAGGTGACTTC. The full variable domain, in which reference TRBV7-2 and TRBJ2-7 provide the parts outside the CDR3, is GAGVSQSPSNKVTEKGKDVELRCDPISGHTALYWYRQSLGQGLEFLIYFQGNSAPDKSGLPSDRFSAERTGGSVSTLTIQRTQQEDSAVYLCASSSQGQTVGDFGPGTRLTVT.

V usage is TRBV6-2 or TRBV6-3 and J usage is TRBJ2-5, with D perhaps TRBD2 (5 bases). CDR1 and CDR2 from the germline V gene are MNHEY and SVGEGT. The CDR3 totals 15 residues. V lost 2 bases, J lost 2 bases, and 12 bases lay in between. The CDR3 here is CASSYGSADQETQYF. The CDR3 region has the DNA TGTGCCAGCAGTTACGGGTCAGCGGATCAAGAGACCCAGTACTTC.

This clonotype was counted ten times or more. This chain links TRBV5-1 with TRBJ1-2, with D perhaps matching TRBD1 (5 bases). The CDR3 spans 15 residues. V was cut by 0 bases and J by 8 bases, with 17 bases left in between. Germline loops: CDR1 SGHRS, CDR2 YFSETQ. In nucleotides, the CDR3 is TGCGCCAGCAGCTTGGCCCTCGAGGGGAGTCGGGGCTACACCTTC. This gives the protein CASSLALEGSRGYTF.

This clonotype was found a few times. The gene calls are TRBV5-5 and TRBJ2-7, with 7 bases matching TRBD2. CDR3 length: 17 amino acids. The germline CDR1 and CDR2 sequences are SGHKS and YYEKEE (reference sequence). V dropped 4 bases and J dropped 0; count of bases not matched to a gene: 13. In DNA form, the CDR3 reads TGTGCCAGCAGCCAATCCCTGGGGAGGGCCAACTCCTACGAGCAGTACTTC. Its translation is CASSQSLGRANSYEQYF.

V usage is TRBV6-2 or TRBV6-3 and J usage is TRBJ2-2, with a tentative D call TRBD2 (6 bases). V lost 2 bases to trimming and J lost 7 bases, with 14 bases between them. The length of the CDR3 is 15 residues. Germline V gene lookup returns CDR1 MNHEY and CDR2 SVGEGT. CDR3 sequence: CASSYAGSGHGELFF. As DNA, the CDR3 is TGTGCCAGCAGTTACGCGGGAAGTGGGCACGGGGAGCTGTTTTTT.

The chain has TRBV10-3 and TRBJ2-2; D is undetermined. Trimming stripped 0 bases from V and 3 bases from J, with 8 bases between. This CDR3 is 15 amino acids long. Germline V gene data show CDR1 as ENHRY and CDR2 as SYGVKD. The CDR3, as DNA: TGTGCCATCAGTGAGTCTCAGAAGCACACCGGGGAGCTGTTTTTT. The encoded protein is CAISESQKHTGELFF.

As for this clonotype: It may be a read error: a sequence one base away is much more abundant. The gene calls are TRBV7-2 and TRBJ2-3; D gene ambiguous. CDR1 and CDR2 (germline): SGHTA, FQGNSA. This CDR3 is built from 15 residues. Between the trimmed V and J ends, which lost 2 bases and 5 bases, there was a span of 14 bases. In nucleotides, the CDR3 is TGTGCCAGCAGCTTAATGAAATCAAGTCGAGATACGCAGTATTTT. Translating gives CASSLMKSSRDTQYF.

This clonotype was counted a few times. The chain joins TRBV6-1 to TRBJ1-1; a weak D match, TRBD1 (5 bases). V was cut by 6 bases and J by 1 base, with 9 bases left in between. CDR1 and CDR2 from the germline V gene are MNHNS and SASEGT. The CDR3 consists of 13 residues. CDR3 amino acids: CASRTDRNTEAFF. The CDR3 DNA reads as TGTGCCAGCAGAACCGACAGGAACACTGAAGCTTTCTTT.

This clonotype has just a few counts. The chain has TRBV20-1 and TRBJ2-3; TRBD2 might be the D (5 bases). The length of the CDR3 is 15 residues. Trimming shortened V by 0 bases and J by 2 bases, and 12 bases separated the two germline ends. Germline loops: CDR1 DFQATT, CDR2 SNEGSKA (reference sequence). CDR3: CSARDWRATTDTQYF. CDR3 bases: TGCAGTGCTAGAGATTGGCGGGCGACCACAGATACGCAGTATTTT.

This clonotype was picked up a small number of times. The chain has TRBV28 and TRBJ1-1; maybe TRBD1 (6 bases). CDR1 is MDHEN and CDR2 is SYDVKM in the germline V gene. The germline V and J ends were trimmed by 5 bases and 5 bases, with 15 bases remaining between them. There are 14 residues in the CDR3. The CDR3 DNA reads TGTGCCAGCAGTCTGGGCAGGGGCTGGACTGAAGCTTTCTTT. Its translation: CASSLGRGWTEAFF.

This clonotype was detected a few times. The chain couples TRBV10-3 to TRBJ2-4; D is ambiguous. The ends were cut back, 6 bases at V and 0 bases at J, with 9 bases in the middle. Germline V gives CDR1 ENHRY, CDR2 SYGVKD. The CDR3 has 14 amino acids. The CDR3 DNA reads as TGTGCCATCAGCCAAGGTGGAGCCAAAAACATTCAGTACTTC. Translated, it gives CAISQGGAKNIQYF.

This chain links TRBV5-6 with TRBJ2-4; D assignment may be TRBD1 or TRBD2 (5 bases each). V was pared by 1 base and J by 5 bases, with 13 bases between. The CDR3 is 15 amino acids. Germline CDR1 and CDR2: SGHDT and YYEEEE. In DNA form, the CDR3 reads TGTGCCAGCAGCTTGAGCGGCAGGGTCCAAAACATTCAGTACTTC. Protein: CASSLSGRVQNIQYF. The variable domain in full, completed from reference TRBV5-6 and TRBJ2-4, reads DAGVTQSPTHLIKTRGQQVTLRCSPKSGHDTVSWYQQALGQGPQFIFQYYEEEERQRGNFPDRFSGHQFPNYSSELNVNALLLGDSALYLCASSLSGRVQNIQYFGAGTRLSVL.

The chain joins TRBV7-9 to TRBJ1-2, with a possible D match to TRBD1 (5 bases). The V end was cut by 0 bases, the J end by 7 bases, with 9 bases between. Germline CDR1 SEHNR, CDR2 FQNEAQ (reference sequence). CDR3 length equals 13 residues. The CDR3 protein is CASSLAGVSGYTF. The DNA for the CDR3 is TGTGCCAGCAGCTTAGCAGGGGTGTCTGGCTACACCTTC.

The chain combines TRBV5-1 with TRBJ1-1; D remains unclear. Germline lookup yields CDR1 SGHRS and CDR2 YFSETQ. The V end lost 0 bases, the J end lost 4 bases, and 13 bases lay between the germline ends. This CDR3 has 15 residues. CDR3 loop: CASSLEPGSSTEAFF. As DNA, the CDR3 is TGCGCCAGCAGCTTGGAACCGGGAAGTTCCACTGAAGCTTTCTTT.

This clonotype was detected ten times or more. This chain joins TRBV28 and TRBJ2-2; D is unresolved. V was trimmed by 8 bases and J by 5 bases, leaving 9 bases between them. This CDR3 comprises 12 residues. Germline CDR1 and CDR2: MDHEN and SYDVKM. The CDR3, as DNA: TGTGCCAGCGGTCGAGTTACCGGGGAGCTGTTTTTT. It is translated as CASGRVTGELFF.